A selection of T cell receptor beta chains follows, all from one sample in a study of blood T cell repertoires in COVID-19. Using immunoSEQ multiplex PCR, the repertoire was profiled, and TCRdb retains in-frame clones only, with some absent. The table has approximately 180,000 clones, roughly 86% seen once. Sequenced material: peripheral blood. The origin of the receptors is a woman between 50 and 59 years old with acute or convalescent COVID-19. CDR3s include the opening cysteine and the closing phenylalanine or tryptophan. D genes are given only for firm matches. The listing skips clone size in some rows; elsewhere it reads once, few, many or a size class.

D: -; V: TRBV7-2; length: 15; size: -; J: TRBJ2-5; DNA: TGTGCCAGCAGCTTAGCTCAAGAGCTGCGAGAGACCCAGTACTTC; CDR3: CASSLAQELRETQYF
D: TRBD2; V: TRBV19; length: 15; size: -; J: TRBJ2-7; DNA: TGTGCCAGTAGTAGAAACCTAGCGGGACTAACCGAGCAGTACTTC; CDR3: CASSRNLAGLTEQYF
D: -; V: TRBV10-3; length: 12; size: once; J: TRBJ1-2; DNA: TGTGCCATCAGTGAGTCGACACAGGGCTACACCTTC; CDR3: CAISESTQGYTF
D: TRBD2; V: TRBV24-1; length: 13; size: -; J: TRBJ2-1; DNA: TGTGCCACCGGACCTAGCGGGAGGGGAAACCAGTTCTTC; CDR3: CATGPSGRGNQFF
D: -; V: TRBV6-6; length: 16; size: -; J: TRBJ2-5; DNA: TGTGCCAGCAGTTACCCCCCCGGGACACACCAAGAGACCCAGTACTTC; CDR3: CASSYPPGTHQETQYF
D: -; V: TRBV4-2; length: 16; size: -; J: TRBJ1-4; DNA: TGTGCCAGCAGCCAAGACGCGGCAGACAGTAATGAAAAACTGTTTTTT; CDR3: CASSQDAADSNEKLFF
D: TRBD1; V: TRBV5-4; length: 13; size: -; J: TRBJ2-7; DNA: TGTGCCAGCAGCTTGCAGGGGGCGAGGGAGCAGTACTTC; CDR3: CASSLQGAREQYF
D: -; V: TRBV18; length: 13; size: -; J: TRBJ2-7; DNA: TGTGCCAGCTCAACCGCACAGTCCTACGAGCAGTACTTC; CDR3: CASSTAQSYEQYF
D: -; V: TRBV10-3; length: 15; size: -; J: TRBJ1-2; DNA: TGTGCCATCACCCTAACGGGAGGGGGAGACTATGGCTACACCTTC; CDR3: CAITLTGGGDYGYTF
D: -; V: TRBV7-9; length: 14; size: -; J: TRBJ1-1; DNA: TGTGCCAGCAGCCCCCGGACAGCCCGCACTGAAGCTTTCTTT; CDR3: CASSPRTARTEAFF
D: -; V: TRBV19; length: 16; size: -; J: TRBJ1-5; DNA: TGTGCCACTACCTCCAAATCAACAGGGTTGGGTCAGCCCCAGCATTTT; CDR3: CATTSKSTGLGQPQHF
D: TRBD1; V: TRBV7-2; length: 16; size: once; J: TRBJ2-4; DNA: TGTGCCAGCAGCTTGAGGGGACAGGGGATCGGAAACATTCAGTACTTC; CDR3: CASSLRGQGIGNIQYF
D: -; V: TRBV5-4; length: 14; size: -; J: TRBJ1-1; DNA: TGTGCCAGCAGCTTGGAGGGGTTGAACACTGAAGCTTTCTTT; CDR3: CASSLEGLNTEAFF
D: -; V: TRBV19; length: 13; size: -; J: TRBJ2-1; DNA: TGTGCCAGTAGTGCCAATAGTCTAACAGGCGCGTTCTTC; CDR3: CASSANSLTGAFF
D: TRBD1; V: TRBV7-8; length: 15; size: -; J: TRBJ1-2; DNA: TGTGCCAGCAGCCCGAGGACAGGGGGCAACTATGGCTACACCTTC; CDR3: CASSPRTGGNYGYTF
D: -; V: TRBV6-5; length: 14; size: -; J: TRBJ2-2; DNA: TGTGCCACCATGACAGGTTCCGGGACCGGGGAGCTGTTTTTT; CDR3: CATMTGSGTGELFF
D: -; V: TRBV4-1; length: 15; size: -; J: TRBJ1-1; DNA: TGCGCCAGCAGCCAACTCGACAGAACCTTCACTGAAGCTTTCTTT; CDR3: CASSQLDRTFTEAFF
D: TRBD1; V: TRBV11-2; length: 13; size: -; J: TRBJ1-2; DNA: TGTGCCAGCAGCCAGGGACAGTTCTATGGCTACACCTTC; CDR3: CASSQGQFYGYTF
D: -; V: TRBV4-3; length: 15; size: -; J: TRBJ2-5; DNA: TGCGCCAGCAGCCAAGCCTACGCGTCTGGAGAGACCCAGTACTTC; CDR3: CASSQAYASGETQYF
D: -; V: TRBV19; length: 14; size: few; J: TRBJ1-3; DNA: TGTGCCAGTAGTATCTCGGTTGCTGGAAACACCATATATTTT; CDR3: CASSISVAGNTIYF
D: -; V: TRBV10-3; length: 14; size: -; J: TRBJ1-2; DNA: TGTGCCACCCAGGGACAACGGGCTAACTATGGCTACACCTTC; CDR3: CATQGQRANYGYTF
D: -; V: TRBV7-9; length: 14; size: few; J: TRBJ2-1; DNA: TGTGCCAGCAGCCCCGAGGTACCTTACAATGAGCAGTTCTTC; CDR3: CASSPEVPYNEQFF
D: -; V: TRBV30; length: 12; size: -; J: TRBJ2-3; DNA: TGTGCCTGGAGTGACGAACTGGATACGCAGTATTTT; CDR3: CAWSDELDTQYF
D: -; V: TRBV30; length: 14; size: -; J: TRBJ1-2; DNA: TGTGCCTGGAGCGCCGGGGGGGTCGGGTATGGCTACACCTTC; CDR3: CAWSAGGVGYGYTF
D: -; V: TRBV4-1; length: 17; size: -; J: TRBJ1-3; DNA: TGCGCCAGCAGCCGATCCGGGGTAAGCCTCGTCGGGAACACCATATATTTT; CDR3: CASSRSGVSLVGNTIYF
D: -; V: TRBV7-9; length: 15; size: -; J: TRBJ1-2; DNA: TGTGCCAGCAGCCGAGAACAGGGCTCCGGCTATGGCTACACCTTC; CDR3: CASSREQGSGYGYTF
D: -; V: TRBV10-3; length: 13; size: -; J: TRBJ1-5; DNA: TGTGCCATCAGTCCAGGGGGCAATCAGCCCCAGCATTTT; CDR3: CAISPGGNQPQHF
D: -; V: TRBV2; length: 14; size: -; J: TRBJ2-7; DNA: TGTGCCAGCTCCCCCTCGGAGGGAATGCACGAGCAGTACTTC; CDR3: CASSPSEGMHEQYF
D: TRBD1; V: TRBV11-2; length: 16; size: -; J: TRBJ1-3; DNA: TGTGCCAGCAGCTTTGGGACAGGGCCCTCTGGAAACACCATATATTTT; CDR3: CASSFGTGPSGNTIYF
D: -; V: TRBV27; length: 14; size: -; J: TRBJ2-7; DNA: TGTGCCAGCAGTTCCATCCCTATCCATTACGAGCAGTACTTC; CDR3: CASSSIPIHYEQYF
D: -; V: TRBV10-1; length: 14; size: once; J: TRBJ1-1; DNA: TGCGCCAGCAGTGAGTCGGAACAGGGCACTGAAGCTTTCTTT; CDR3: CASSESEQGTEAFF
D: TRBD2; V: TRBV5-1; length: 15; size: -; J: TRBJ2-3; DNA: TGCGCCAGCAGCTTGAGCGGGAGGATGGCAGATACGCAGTATTTT; CDR3: CASSLSGRMADTQYF
D: -; V: TRBV29-1; length: 13; size: -; J: TRBJ1-1; DNA: TGCAGCGTGATGGACAGTACGAACACTGAAGCTTTCTTT; CDR3: CSVMDSTNTEAFF
D: -; V: TRBV7-9; length: 15; size: -; J: TRBJ2-7; DNA: TGTGCCAGCAGCCACCCCGGGACACCCTTCCACGAGCAGTACTTC; CDR3: CASSHPGTPFHEQYF
D: TRBD1; V: TRBV4-3; length: 15; size: -; J: TRBJ2-7; DNA: TGCGCCAGCAGCCAGTCCCGGGACAGGTACTACGAGCAGTACTTC; CDR3: CASSQSRDRYYEQYF
D: TRBD1; V: TRBV7-2; length: 14; size: -; J: TRBJ1-5; DNA: TGTGCCAGCAGTTTGGACAGGGGGAATCAGCCCCAGCATTTT; CDR3: CASSLDRGNQPQHF
D: TRBD1; V: TRBV9; length: 16; size: -; J: TRBJ1-2; DNA: TGTGCCAGCAGCGTGAGGGGGACAGGGTCCTGGTGGGGCTACACCTTC; CDR3: CASSVRGTGSWWGYTF
D: -; V: TRBV19; length: 15; size: -; J: TRBJ1-5; DNA: TGTGCCAGTAGTATAGACGGGGGGTGGAATCAGCCCCAGCATTTT; CDR3: CASSIDGGWNQPQHF
D: -; V: TRBV29-1; length: 13; size: -; J: TRBJ1-3; DNA: TGCAGCGTTGAAGCCCCGATCCGGGACACCATATATTTT; CDR3: CSVEAPIRDTIYF
D: TRBD1; V: TRBV9; length: 14; size: few; J: TRBJ1-1; DNA: TGTGCCAGCAGCGTTCGGACAGGGGCGACTGAAGCTTTCTTT; CDR3: CASSVRTGATEAFF
D: TRBD1; V: TRBV2; length: 15; size: -; J: TRBJ1-5; DNA: TGTGCCAGCAGTGAAATAGGGGGCGCCTATCAGCCCCAGCATTTT; CDR3: CASSEIGGAYQPQHF
D: TRBD1; V: TRBV6-1; length: 14; size: -; J: TRBJ1-2; DNA: TGTGCCAGCAGTGAAGCAGGGGGCCCCTATGGCTACACCTTC; CDR3: CASSEAGGPYGYTF
D: TRBD1; V: TRBV29-1; length: 10; size: -; J: TRBJ1-2; DNA: TGCAGGGACAGGAACTATGGCTACACCTTC; CDR3: CRDRNYGYTF
D: -; V: TRBV19; length: 14; size: -; J: TRBJ1-3; DNA: TGTGCCAGTAGTATCGGGCAGGGGAGAAACACCATATATTTT; CDR3: CASSIGQGRNTIYF
D: TRBD2; V: TRBV2; length: 13; size: -; J: TRBJ2-1; DNA: TGTGCCAGCCGTAGCGGGATTTACAATGAGCAGTTCTTC; CDR3: CASRSGIYNEQFF
D: -; V: TRBV5-1; length: 11; size: -; J: TRBJ2-1; DNA: TGCGCCAGCAGACGGTCCAATGAGCAGTTCTTC; CDR3: CASRRSNEQFF
D: -; V: TRBV4-2; length: 16; size: -; J: TRBJ1-3; DNA: TGTGCCAGCAGCCAAGTGGGAGGCCGTGAAGGAAACACCATATATTTT; CDR3: CASSQVGGREGNTIYF
D: TRBD2; V: TRBV5-1; length: 14; size: -; J: TRBJ2-1; DNA: TGCGCCAGCAACGGACTAGCGGGGAGCAATGAGCAGTTCTTC; CDR3: CASNGLAGSNEQFF
D: TRBD1; V: TRBV10-2; length: 15; size: -; J: TRBJ1-6; DNA: TGCGCCAGCAGTGAGCCGGACAGGGGGGAATCACCCCTCCACTTT; CDR3: CASSEPDRGESPLHF
D: -; V: TRBV6-5; length: 14; size: -; J: TRBJ1-6; DNA: TGTGCCAGCACCCTTAAGGGAGTTAATTCACCCCTCCACTTT; CDR3: CASTLKGVNSPLHF
D: TRBD2; V: TRBV7-2; length: 16; size: -; J: TRBJ2-1; DNA: TGTGCCAGCAGCTTATGGAGCGGGAGAGACTACAATGAGCAGTTCTTC; CDR3: CASSLWSGRDYNEQFF
D: TRBD2; V: TRBV3-1/TRBV3-2; length: 15; size: -; J: TRBJ2-1; DNA: TGTGCCAGCAGCCCCCCTAGCGGGGGCTACAATGAGCAGTTCTTC; CDR3: CASSPPSGGYNEQFF
D: -; V: TRBV11-2; length: 15; size: -; J: TRBJ1-3; DNA: TGTGCCAGCAGCTTAGATGGTCAGTTGGGAAACACCATATATTTT; CDR3: CASSLDGQLGNTIYF
D: -; V: TRBV5-4; length: 12; size: -; J: TRBJ2-7; DNA: TGTGCCAGCAGCTTTATGTCCTACGAGCAGTACTTC; CDR3: CASSFMSYEQYF
D: TRBD2; V: TRBV4-2; length: 16; size: -; J: TRBJ2-3; DNA: TGTGCCACCACCCCTATAAGCGGGGGGGGGACAGATACGCAGTATTTT; CDR3: CATTPISGGGTDTQYF
D: -; V: TRBV2; length: 13; size: -; J: TRBJ1-3; DNA: TGTGCCAGCAGGGACGACAGGTTGGCCACCATATATTTT; CDR3: CASRDDRLATIYF
D: TRBD1; V: TRBV5-6; length: 15; size: once; J: TRBJ1-2; DNA: TGTGCCAGCAGCTTGGTTGGGACAGGGGGCACTGGCTACACCTTC; CDR3: CASSLVGTGGTGYTF
D: -; V: TRBV19; length: 15; size: -; J: TRBJ2-2; DNA: TGTGCCAGTACCCGAGCGGTGGAGAACACCGGGGAGCTGTTTTTT; CDR3: CASTRAVENTGELFF
D: -; V: TRBV19; length: 13; size: -; J: TRBJ2-3; DNA: TGTGCCAGTACCACCTCGAGGGAAGATACGCAGTATTTT; CDR3: CASTTSREDTQYF
D: -; V: TRBV4-3; length: 15; size: -; J: TRBJ2-3; DNA: TGCGCCAGCAGCCAAGCTACGTCTGGCACAGATACGCAGTATTTT; CDR3: CASSQATSGTDTQYF